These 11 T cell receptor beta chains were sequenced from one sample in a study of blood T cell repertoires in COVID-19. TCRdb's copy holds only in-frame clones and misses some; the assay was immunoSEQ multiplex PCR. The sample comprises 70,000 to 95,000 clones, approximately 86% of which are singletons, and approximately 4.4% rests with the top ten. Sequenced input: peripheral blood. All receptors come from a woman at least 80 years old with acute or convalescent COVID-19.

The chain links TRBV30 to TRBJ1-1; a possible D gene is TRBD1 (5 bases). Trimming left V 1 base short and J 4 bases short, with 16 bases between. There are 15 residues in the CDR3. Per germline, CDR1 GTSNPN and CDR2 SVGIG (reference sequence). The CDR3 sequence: CAWSDRTLKGTEAFF. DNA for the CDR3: TGTGCCTGGAGTGACCGGACACTCAAGGGCACTGAAGCTTTCTTT. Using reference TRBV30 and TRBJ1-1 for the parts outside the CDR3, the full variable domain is SQTIHQWPATLVQPVGSPLSLECTVEGTSNPNLYWYRQAAGRGLQLLFYSVGIGQISSEVPQNLSASRPQDRQFILSSKKLLLSDSGFYLCAWSDRTLKGTEAFFGQGTRLTVV.

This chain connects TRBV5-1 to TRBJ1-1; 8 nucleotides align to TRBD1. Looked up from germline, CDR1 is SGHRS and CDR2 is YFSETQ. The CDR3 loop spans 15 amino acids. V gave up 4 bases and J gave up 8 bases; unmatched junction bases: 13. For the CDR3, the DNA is TGCGCCAGCAGCCTCCTGACAGGGGCCGCGGACGAAGCTTTCTTT. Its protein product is CASSLLTGAADEAFF. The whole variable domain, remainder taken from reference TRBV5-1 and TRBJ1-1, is KAGVTQTPRYLIKTRGQQVTLSCSPISGHRSVSWYQQTPGQGLQFLFEYFSETQRNKGNFPGRFSGRQFSNSRSEMNVSTLELGDSALYLCASSLLTGAADEAFFGQGTRLTVV.

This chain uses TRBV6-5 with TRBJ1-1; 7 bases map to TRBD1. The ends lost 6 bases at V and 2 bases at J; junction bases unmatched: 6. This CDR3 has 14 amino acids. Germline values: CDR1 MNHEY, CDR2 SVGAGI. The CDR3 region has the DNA TGTGCCAGCAGGTCGGGACAGAAAAACACTGAAGCTTTCTTT. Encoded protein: CASRSGQKNTEAFF.

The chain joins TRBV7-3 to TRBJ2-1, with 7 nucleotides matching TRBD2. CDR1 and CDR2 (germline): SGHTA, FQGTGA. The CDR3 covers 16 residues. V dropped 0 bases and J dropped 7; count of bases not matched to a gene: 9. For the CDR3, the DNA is TGTGCCAGCAGCTTAACAGGCGCGGGAGCTGTAAATGAGCAGTTCTTC. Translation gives CASSLTGAGAVNEQFF.

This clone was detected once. The CDR3 DNA reads as TGTGCCAGCAGCCCCAACACAAGGGGCGGAGACGGGGAGCTGTTTTTT. It is translated as CASSPNTRGGDGELFF. The gene calls are TRBV7-2 and TRBJ2-2, with D perhaps matching TRBD1 (5 bases). In germline, CDR1 is SGHTA, CDR2 FQGNSA. CDR3 length: 16 residues. Trimming left V 5 bases short and J 7 bases short, with 20 bases between. Looking up the rest from reference TRBV7-2 and TRBJ2-2 gives the full variable domain: GAGVSQSPSNKVTEKGKDVELRCDPISGHTALYWYRQSLGQGLEFLIYFQGNSAPDKSGLPSDRFSAERTGGSVSTLTIQRTQQEDSAVYLCASSPNTRGGDGELFFGEGSRLTVL.

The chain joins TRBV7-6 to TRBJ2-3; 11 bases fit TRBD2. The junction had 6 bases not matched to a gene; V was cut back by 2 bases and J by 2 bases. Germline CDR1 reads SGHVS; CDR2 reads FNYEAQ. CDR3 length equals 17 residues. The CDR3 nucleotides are TGTGCCAGCAGCTTATTTACTAGCGGGAGTATCACAGATACGCAGTATTTT. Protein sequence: CASSLFTSGSITDTQYF.

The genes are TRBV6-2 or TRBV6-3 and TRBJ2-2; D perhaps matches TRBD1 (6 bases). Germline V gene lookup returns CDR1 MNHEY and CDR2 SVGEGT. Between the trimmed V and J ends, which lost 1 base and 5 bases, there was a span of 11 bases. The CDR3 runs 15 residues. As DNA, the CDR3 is TGTGCCAGCAGTTACTTTGGGGGCCGGACCGGGGAGCTGTTTTTT. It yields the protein CASSYFGGRTGELFF.

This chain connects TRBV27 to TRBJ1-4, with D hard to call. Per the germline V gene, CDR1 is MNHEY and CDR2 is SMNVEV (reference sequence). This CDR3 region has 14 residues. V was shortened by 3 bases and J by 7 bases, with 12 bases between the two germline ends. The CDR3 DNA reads TGTGCCAGCAGTTTGGCCGGGATCCGTGAAAAACTGTTTTTT. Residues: CASSLAGIREKLFF.

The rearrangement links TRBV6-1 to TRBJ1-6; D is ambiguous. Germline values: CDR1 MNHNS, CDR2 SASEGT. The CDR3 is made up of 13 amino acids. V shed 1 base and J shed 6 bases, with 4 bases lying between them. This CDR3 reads CASSEDSNSPLHF. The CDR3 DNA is TGTGCCAGCAGTGAAGACAGTAATTCACCCCTCCACTTT.

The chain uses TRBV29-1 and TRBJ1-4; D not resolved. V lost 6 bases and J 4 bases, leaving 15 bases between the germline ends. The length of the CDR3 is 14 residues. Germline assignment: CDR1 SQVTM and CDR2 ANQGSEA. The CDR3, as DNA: TGCAGCGTGGCCGTGATGCCGGGTAATGAAAAACTGTTTTTT. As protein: CSVAVMPGNEKLFF.

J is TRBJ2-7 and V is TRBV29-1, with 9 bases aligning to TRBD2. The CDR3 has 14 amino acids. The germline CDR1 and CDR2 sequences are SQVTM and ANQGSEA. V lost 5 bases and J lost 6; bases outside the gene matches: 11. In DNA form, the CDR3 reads TGCAGCGTTTTACTGCGGGGGGGCCTCGGCGAGCAGTACTTC. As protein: CSVLLRGGLGEQYF.